These 27 T cell receptor beta chains were sequenced from one sample in a study of blood T cell repertoires in COVID-19. Generated by immunoSEQ multiplex PCR, the TCRdb table keeps only in-frame clones and is missing some. Among some 290,000 clones listed, around 92% were seen once. The sample comprised PBMCs or T cells enriched from blood (not recorded which). The receptors derive from a woman in her 30s who had recovered from COVID-19.

This clone was picked up one time. The chain joins TRBV7-2 to TRBJ2-1; weak D call: TRBD2 (5 bases). The germline gives CDR1 SGHTA, CDR2 FQGNSA. This CDR3 region has 16 residues. V was pared by 8 bases and J by 5 bases, with 22 bases between. The CDR3 is CASGSGAATYHNEQFF. Here the CDR3 DNA reads TGTGCCAGCGGCTCAGGAGCGGCAACATACCACAATGAGCAGTTCTTC.

V usage is TRBV18 and J usage is TRBJ2-7, with unresolved D. Germline V gene sequence: CDR1 KGHSH, CDR2 LQKENI. CDR3 length: 14 residues. With 0 bases removed from V and 4 bases from J, the gap between germline ends came to 10 bases. CDR3 DNA: TGTGCCAGCTCACCACCTGGTCTAGATTACGAGCAGTACTTC. It codes for CASSPPGLDYEQYF.

The CDR3 loop is CASSRLAGEGVGEQYF. DNA for the CDR3: TGTGCCAGCAGCAGATTAGCGGGAGAGGGGGTTGGCGAGCAGTACTTC. The chain couples TRBV7-6 to TRBJ2-7; 9 bases are a match to TRBD2. Germline values: CDR1 SGHVS, CDR2 FNYEAQ. The CDR3 length is 16 residues. V trimming: 5 bases; J trimming: 6 bases; junction bases outside the gene matches: 14.

The rearrangement uses TRBV18 and TRBJ2-7; D is possibly TRBD2 (6 bases). CDR1 is KGHSH and CDR2 is LQKENI in the germline V gene. V was pared by 4 bases and J by 5 bases, with 15 bases between. The CDR3 has 14 amino acids. CDR3 amino acids: CASSQSPTSNEQYF. In nucleotides, the CDR3 is TGTGCCAGCTCACAATCCCCGACTAGTAACGAGCAGTACTTC. The full variable domain, in which reference TRBV18 and TRBJ2-7 provide the parts outside the CDR3, is NAGVMQNPRHLVRRRGQEARLRCSPMKGHSHVYWYRQLPEEGLKFMVYLQKENIIDESGMPKERFSAEFPKEGPSILRIQQVVRGDSAAYFCASSQSPTSNEQYFGPGTRLTVT.

Only a few counts were recorded for this clone. J is TRBJ2-1 and V is TRBV28; maybe TRBD1 (5 bases). The ends were cut back, 4 bases at V and 6 bases at J, with 19 bases in the middle. This CDR3 has 16 residues. CDR1 and CDR2 (germline): MDHEN, SYDVKM. CDR3 nucleotides: TGTGCCAGCAGTTCCCCCTCCAGCGCCCAGGGCAATGAGCAGTTCTTC. It yields the protein CASSSPSSAQGNEQFF.

The chain carries TRBV5-1 and TRBJ2-7; TRBD2 matches 7 bases. The CDR3 consists of 15 residues. The V gene end was trimmed by 0 bases and the J gene end by 2 bases; junction bases not matched to a gene: 5. The germline V gene has CDR1 SGHRS and CDR2 YFSETQ. This CDR3 is CASSLGASGTYEQYF. In DNA form, the CDR3 reads TGCGCCAGCAGCTTGGGTGCGAGCGGGACCTACGAGCAGTACTTC. Variable domain in full (rest from reference TRBV5-1 and TRBJ2-7): KAGVTQTPRYLIKTRGQQVTLSCSPISGHRSVSWYQQTPGQGLQFLFEYFSETQRNKGNFPGRFSGRQFSNSRSEMNVSTLELGDSALYLCASSLGASGTYEQYFGPGTRLTVT.

The CDR3 loop reads CASSLSGQATNTGNEQFF. The CDR3 nucleotides read TGTGCCAGCAGCCTCTCGGGACAGGCCACCAACACTGGCAATGAGCAGTTCTTC. The chain has TRBV28 and TRBJ2-1; 8 bases fit TRBD1. J lost 6 bases, V lost 6 bases, and 19 bases had no gene match. This CDR3 spans 18 amino acids. Germline V gene data show CDR1 as MDHEN and CDR2 as SYDVKM.

The chain uses TRBV15 and TRBJ1-6; 7 bases match TRBD1. CDR1 LNHNV and CDR2 YYDKDF come from the germline V gene (reference sequence). Losses at the gene ends were 0 bases for V and 7 bases for J; bases not matched to a gene: 3. The CDR3 totals 15 residues. The CDR3 sequence: CATSREDRDNSPLHF. CDR3 nucleotides: TGTGCCACCAGCAGAGAAGACAGGGACAATTCACCCCTCCACTTT.

V is TRBV7-9 and J is TRBJ2-1; 7 nucleotides match TRBD2. The J segment lost 6 bases and the V segment lost 3 bases, leaving 20 bases of the junction unmatched. CDR3 size: 19 residues. From germline, CDR1 is SEHNR and CDR2 FQNEAQ (reference sequence). CDR3 in amino acids: CASSFPSGGSGGPLNEQFF. CDR3 in DNA: TGTGCCAGCAGCTTCCCCAGCGGCGGGAGTGGAGGTCCCCTCAATGAGCAGTTCTTC.

The V gene is TRBV6-5, the J gene TRBJ2-1; 8 positions match TRBD2. CDR1 MNHEY and CDR2 SVGAGI come from the germline V gene. The CDR3 has 13 amino acids. The ends lost 5 bases at V and 15 bases at J; junction bases unmatched: 12. The CDR3 bases are TGTGCCAGCAGTCCCACGGGGGGGGTATCTGCGTTCTTC. Its protein product is CASSPTGGVSAFF.

This chain connects TRBV19 to TRBJ2-7, with D maybe TRBD1 (5 bases). This CDR3 has 14 residues. Germline lookup yields CDR1 LNHDA and CDR2 SQIVND (reference sequence). Trimming stripped 5 bases from V and 3 bases from J, with 14 bases between. In DNA form, the CDR3 reads TGTGCCAGTAGTGATAGACAGAAAGGCTACGAGCAGTACTTC. Its protein is CASSDRQKGYEQYF.

V and J are TRBV19 and TRBJ1-1, with 7 bases matching TRBD1. V was pared by 3 bases and J by 5 bases, with 6 bases of the junction left unmatched. Germline V gene data show CDR1 as LNHDA and CDR2 as SQIVND (reference sequence). The CDR3 is 14 residues long. The CDR3 bases are TGTGCCAGTAGTATGAACAGGGGAACGACTGAAGCTTTCTTT. This sequence encodes CASSMNRGTTEAFF.

This clone has just one count. This chain links TRBV14 with TRBJ2-7; D might be TRBD2 (5 bases). The CDR3 loop spans 15 amino acids. The germline gives CDR1 SGHDN, CDR2 FVKESK. V was shortened by 2 bases and J by 3 bases, with 14 bases between the two germline ends. The CDR3 loop is CASSQLLSGFYEQYF. The CDR3, as DNA: TGTGCCAGCAGCCAACTCCTTTCGGGGTTCTACGAGCAGTACTTC.

This chain joins TRBV11-3 and TRBJ1-3; D unresolved. The CDR3 consists of 17 residues. Germline V gene lookup returns CDR1 SGHNT and CDR2 YENEEA. Trimming removed 5 bases at V and 0 bases at J, with 17 bases between. CDR3 sequence reads: CASSHDRGGGSGNTIYF. CDR3 nucleotides: TGTGCCAGCAGCCACGATAGAGGTGGAGGCTCTGGAAACACCATATATTTT.

The gene calls are TRBV7-2 and TRBJ2-7; unclear D gene. CDR1 is SGHTA and CDR2 is FQGNSA in the germline V gene. V was pared by 8 bases and J by 2 bases, with 19 bases between. The CDR3 has 15 residues. The CDR3 sequence: CASEPWSGEAYEQYF. The CDR3 coding sequence is TGTGCCAGCGAACCTTGGAGTGGAGAAGCCTACGAGCAGTACTTC.

V is TRBV10-3 and J is TRBJ2-1; 13 bases align to TRBD2. With V trimmed by 6 bases and J by 4 bases, 9 bases remained unmatched. Germline assignment: CDR1 ENHRY and CDR2 SYGVKD. The CDR3 totals 17 residues. This CDR3 is CAISQGTSGTVYNEQFF. In DNA, the CDR3 is TGTGCCATCAGCCAAGGGACTAGCGGGACCGTTTACAATGAGCAGTTCTTC.

V gene TRBV12-3 or TRBV12-4 combines with J gene TRBJ1-2, with a possible D match to TRBD1 (6 bases). V was pared by 4 bases and J by 5 bases, with 8 bases between. This CDR3 is 12 amino acids long. In DNA form, the CDR3 reads TGTGCCAGCAGTTCGGACAGTTATGGCTACACCTTC. Protein product: CASSSDSYGYTF.

The rearrangement uses TRBV7-2 and TRBJ2-1, with 7 bases aligning to TRBD2. CDR1 is SGHTA and CDR2 is FQGNSA in the germline V gene. Trimming removed 2 bases from V and 4 bases from J; junction bases left unmatched: 5. This CDR3 contains 15 residues. CDR3 protein: CASSLYPSGYNEQFF. CDR3 nucleotides: TGTGCCAGCAGCTTATACCCTAGCGGATACAATGAGCAGTTCTTC.

The chain employs TRBV7-9 and TRBJ2-7; 7 bases are a match to TRBD1. The V segment lost 2 bases and the J segment 0 bases; nucleotides outside the gene matches: 10. CDR1 SEHNR and CDR2 FQNEAQ come from the germline V gene (reference sequence). The CDR3 length is 17 residues. CDR3 nucleotide sequence: TGTGCCAGCAGCTTATCTAACAGGGGCGGTTACTCCTACGAGCAGTACTTC. It yields the protein CASSLSNRGGYSYEQYF.

This clone appeared a single time. The J gene is TRBJ2-7, the V gene TRBV4-3; D call uncertain. The ends were cut back, 0 bases at V and 4 bases at J, with 10 bases in the middle. Germline V gene data show CDR1 as LGHNA and CDR2 as YSLEER. The CDR3 sequence is 14 residues long. This chain's CDR3 is CASSQETTAYEQYF. The CDR3 DNA is TGCGCCAGCAGCCAAGAGACAACAGCTTACGAGCAGTACTTC.

The V gene is TRBV14, the J gene TRBJ2-7; D uncertain. From germline, CDR1 is SGHDN and CDR2 FVKESK. CDR3 length equals 12 residues. V was trimmed by 5 bases and J by 2 bases, leaving 7 bases between them. CDR3 amino acids: CASSSTTYEQYF. Written as DNA, the CDR3 is TGTGCCAGCAGCTCCACTACCTACGAGCAGTACTTC.

This chain uses TRBV3-1 (or the pseudogene TRBV3-2) with TRBJ2-3, with D perhaps matching TRBD2 (5 bases). The germline V and J ends were trimmed by 7 bases and 6 bases, with 11 bases remaining between them. The CDR3 loop spans 12 amino acids. Germline V gene lookup returns CDR1 LGHDT and CDR2 YNNKEL (reference sequence). The CDR3 region has the DNA TGTGCCAGCACCTCCCCGGGGGATACGCAGTATTTT. It codes for CASTSPGDTQYF.

The chain combines TRBV18 with TRBJ2-7; TRBD2 might be the D (5 bases). Trimming left V 3 bases short and J 6 bases short, with 15 bases between. CDR1 and CDR2 (germline): KGHSH, LQKENI. CDR3 length: 14 amino acids. The CDR3 nucleotides read TGTGCCAGCTCACCTAGGAGCAATCGGGGCGAGCAGTACTTC. Protein product: CASSPRSNRGEQYF.

This chain connects TRBV27 to TRBJ1-2, with TRBD1 identical over 8 bases. V was pared by 5 bases and J by 4 bases, with 6 bases of the junction left unmatched. Germline values: CDR1 MNHEY, CDR2 SMNVEV (reference sequence). The CDR3 contains 14 residues. The CDR3 loop reads CASSPRTGFYGYTF. The CDR3 bases are TGTGCCAGCAGTCCGCGGACAGGGTTCTATGGCTACACCTTC.

The chain employs TRBV28 and TRBJ2-1; weak D call: TRBD2 (6 bases). V was shortened by 3 bases and J by 13 bases, with 13 bases between the two germline ends. The germline V gene has CDR1 MDHEN and CDR2 SYDVKM. The length of the CDR3 is 12 residues. The CDR3 DNA follows: TGTGCCAGCAGTTTGGGCGGGGTGGGACAGTTCTTC. Amino acids: CASSLGGVGQFF.

This chain connects TRBV7-2 to TRBJ1-5; D unclear. This CDR3 comprises 16 residues. CDR1 is SGHTA, CDR2 FQGNSA, per germline. V shed 3 bases and J shed 0 bases, with 12 bases lying between them. CDR3 protein: CASSFDTETSNQPQHF. DNA for the CDR3: TGTGCCAGCAGCTTCGATACAGAAACTAGCAATCAGCCCCAGCATTTT.

J is TRBJ2-7 and V is TRBV13; D remains unclear. V gave up 0 bases and J gave up 5 bases, with 5 bases separating them. The V gene's germline CDR1 is PRHDT and CDR2 FYEKMQ (reference sequence). CDR3 size: 12 residues. CDR3 region: CASSLGGDEQYF. The CDR3 DNA reads as TGTGCCAGCAGCTTAGGCGGTGACGAGCAGTACTTC.